This T cell receptor (beta chain) is from a study of blood T cell repertoires in COVID-19. Here immunoSEQ multiplex PCR was the method, and the copy in TCRdb shows in-frame clones only, minus some. Of approximately 150,000 clones in the sample, around 81% were seen once. The germline CDR1 and CDR2 sequences are SGHTA and FQGNSA. The CDR3 length is 14 residues. Trimming removed 3 bases from V and 3 bases from J; junction bases left unmatched: 4. V usage is TRBV7-2 and J usage is TRBJ1-1; 7 nucleotides match TRBD1. Sequencing was done on a sample of peripheral blood. This TCR derives from a man between 60 and 70 years old with active or convalescent COVID-19. The CDR3 DNA reads as TGTGCCAGCAGCTTGCAGGGGGGCGACACTGAAGCTTTCTTT. This translates into CASSLQGGDTEAFF.